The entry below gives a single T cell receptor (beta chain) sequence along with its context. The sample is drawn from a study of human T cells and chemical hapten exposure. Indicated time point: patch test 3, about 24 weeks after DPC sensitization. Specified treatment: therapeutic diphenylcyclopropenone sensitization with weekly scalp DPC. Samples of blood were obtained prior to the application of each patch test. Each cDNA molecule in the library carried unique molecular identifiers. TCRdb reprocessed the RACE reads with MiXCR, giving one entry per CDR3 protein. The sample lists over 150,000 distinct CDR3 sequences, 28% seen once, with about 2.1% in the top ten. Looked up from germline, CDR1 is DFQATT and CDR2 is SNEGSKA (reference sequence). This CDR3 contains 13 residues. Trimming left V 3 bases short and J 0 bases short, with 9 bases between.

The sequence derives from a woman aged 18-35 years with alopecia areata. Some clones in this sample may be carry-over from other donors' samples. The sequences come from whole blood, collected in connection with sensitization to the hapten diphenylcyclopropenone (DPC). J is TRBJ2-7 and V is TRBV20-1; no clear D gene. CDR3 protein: CSASGPSSYEQYF. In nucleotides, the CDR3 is TGCAGTGCTAGTGGGCCGAGCTCCTACGAGCAGTACTTC.